The 23 T cell receptor beta chains in this list originate from one sample, sequenced in a study of blood T cell repertoires in COVID-19. Assay used: immunoSEQ multiplex PCR; TCRdb lists only in-frame clones, some missing. The data contain about 120,000 clones, 87% of them singletons. Sequenced: peripheral blood. The source is a woman in her seventies with acute or convalescent COVID-19.

The rearrangement links TRBV25-1 to TRBJ2-3, with 10 bases fitting TRBD1. CDR1 and CDR2 from the germline V gene are MGHDK and SYGVNS. This CDR3 contains 17 residues. The V segment lost 3 bases and the J segment 0 bases; nucleotides outside the gene matches: 6. The DNA for the CDR3 is TGTGCCAGCAGTGATGACAGGGGGCATACTAGCACAGATACGCAGTATTTT. It is translated as CASSDDRGHTSTDTQYF.

This clone came up a few times. This chain uses TRBV12-3 or TRBV12-4 with TRBJ1-5; D gene unclear. V shed 6 bases and J shed 4 bases, with 10 bases lying between them. The CDR3 runs to 13 residues. CDR3 sequence: CASSSKVNQPQHF. The CDR3, as DNA: TGTGCCAGCAGCTCTAAAGTGAATCAGCCCCAGCATTTT.

V is TRBV28 and J is TRBJ1-2; TRBD1 agrees at 9 bases. V trimming: 3 bases; J trimming: 5 bases; junction bases outside the gene matches: 4. The CDR3 has 14 amino acids. Germline lookup yields CDR1 MDHEN and CDR2 SYDVKM. The CDR3 loop reads CASSFTGGGYGYTF. The CDR3 DNA sequence: TGTGCCAGCAGTTTCACAGGGGGCGGATATGGCTACACCTTC.

This clone was detected once. This chain links TRBV19 with TRBJ2-3; a weak D match, TRBD2 (6 bases). Trimming took 6 bases from V and 1 from J, leaving 14 bases between them. In germline, CDR1 is LNHDA, CDR2 SQIVND (reference sequence). The CDR3 consists of 15 residues. CDR3 protein: CASRLGERGTDTQYF. CDR3 in DNA: TGTGCCAGTAGATTAGGGGAGCGGGGCACAGATACGCAGTATTTT. Full variable domain (outside the CDR3, taken from reference TRBV19 and TRBJ2-3): DGGITQSPKYLFRKEGQNVTLSCEQNLNHDAMYWYRQDPGQGLRLIYYSQIVNDFQKGDIAEGYSVSREKKESFPLTVTSAQKNPTAFYLCASRLGERGTDTQYFGPGTRLTVL.

The chain couples TRBV4-2 to TRBJ2-1; TRBD1 matches at 12 bases. CDR3 length: 15 amino acids. CDR1 is LGHNA, CDR2 YNFKEQ, per germline. Unmatched junction bases numbered 5, after V lost 5 bases and J lost 6 bases. In DNA form, the CDR3 reads TGTGCCAGCAGCGACGGGACAGGGGGCTTCAATGAGCAGTTCTTC. Protein: CASSDGTGGFNEQFF.

This chain joins TRBV5-1 and TRBJ1-6; D remains unclear. The CDR3 runs 14 residues. Germline CDR1 reads SGHRS; CDR2 reads YFSETQ. V lost 0 bases to trimming and J lost 5 bases, with 6 bases between them. The CDR3 loop reads CASSLGQNNSPLHF. The CDR3 nucleotides are TGCGCCAGCAGCTTGGGGCAGAATAATTCACCCCTCCACTTT.

CDR3 nucleotides: TGTGCCACCAGCAGTTATCGGGAGGGCAATCAGCCCCAGCATTTT. Its translation: CATSSYREGNQPQHF. The chain joins TRBV15 to TRBJ1-5, with no clear D. The CDR3 is 15 amino acids. Looked up from germline, CDR1 is LNHNV and CDR2 is YYDKDF (reference sequence). V was cut by 3 bases and J by 2 bases, with 11 bases left in between.

The V call is TRBV7-3, the J call TRBJ1-2; D is uncertain. The V gene lost 2 bases and the J gene lost 7 bases, with 11 bases spanning the gap. The CDR3 length is 13 residues. Germline V gene sequence: CDR1 SGHTA, CDR2 FQGTGA. The CDR3 spells CASSLERGAGYTF. In nucleotides, the CDR3 is TGTGCCAGCAGCTTAGAACGAGGTGCTGGCTACACCTTC. Supplemented by reference TRBV7-3 and TRBJ1-2, the full variable domain reads GAGVSQTPSNKVTEKGKYVELRCDPISGHTALYWYRQSLGQGPEFLIYFQGTGAADDSGLPNDRFFAVRPEGSVSTLKIQRTERGDSAVYLCASSLERGAGYTFGSGTRLTVV.

This chain joins TRBV19 and TRBJ2-2; 10 bases are shared with TRBD1. Unmatched junction bases numbered 7, after V lost 3 bases and J lost 6 bases. This CDR3 is built from 16 residues. Per the germline V gene, CDR1 is LNHDA and CDR2 is SQIVND (reference sequence). CDR3 sequence reads: CASSIQRTGGSGELFF. The CDR3 DNA is TGTGCCAGTAGTATCCAACGGACAGGGGGATCCGGGGAGCTGTTTTTT.

This chain links TRBV19 with TRBJ1-6; a weak D match, TRBD1 (6 bases). CDR3 length: 13 residues. The germline V and J ends were trimmed by 3 bases and 8 bases, with 8 bases remaining between them. The germline V gene encodes CDR1 LNHDA and CDR2 SQIVND (reference sequence). DNA of the CDR3: TGTGCCAGTAGTATCGAGGGGGATTCACCCCTCCACTTT. Protein sequence: CASSIEGDSPLHF.

Worth noting for this clone: Different DNA sequences within this sample yield the same CDR3. The chain has TRBV6-5 and TRBJ1-2, with 10 bases matching TRBD1. Unmatched junction bases numbered 4, after V lost 6 bases and J lost 3 bases. Germline V gene data show CDR1 as MNHEY and CDR2 as SVGAGI. The CDR3 has 14 amino acids. The DNA of the CDR3 is TGTGCCAGCAGCAGGGACAGGGGAGACTATGGCTACACCTTC. Encoded protein: CASSRDRGDYGYTF.

The chain recombines TRBV10-3 with TRBJ1-1; 9 bases agree with TRBD1. This CDR3 comprises 15 residues. V shed 11 bases and J 1 base; nucleotides not matched to a gene: 11. The germline gives CDR1 ENHRY, CDR2 SYGVKD. For the CDR3, the DNA is TGTGCCTCTAGTCCCGGGACAGGGTCGAACACTGAAGCTTTCTTT. Its protein product is CASSPGTGSNTEAFF.

This chain joins TRBV5-1 and TRBJ1-1, with no clear D. This CDR3 is 14 amino acids long. Trimming took off 3 bases at V and 4 bases at J, with 13 bases between the two ends. CDR1 is SGHRS and CDR2 is YFSETQ in the germline V gene. Here the CDR3 reads CASSWRPGVTEAFF. The CDR3 region has the DNA TGCGCCAGCAGCTGGCGCCCCGGGGTCACTGAAGCTTTCTTT.

This chain connects TRBV28 to TRBJ2-7; a possible D gene is TRBD2 (6 bases). This CDR3 has 14 residues. CDR1 MDHEN and CDR2 SYDVKM come from the germline V gene. V was clipped by 7 bases and J by 2 bases, with 15 bases between them. CDR3 residues: CASITAGHPYEQYF. CDR3 in DNA: TGTGCCAGCATCACGGCGGGGCATCCCTACGAGCAGTACTTC.

V and J are TRBV5-1 and TRBJ1-2; D is possibly TRBD1 (5 bases). Germline V gives CDR1 SGHRS, CDR2 YFSETQ. The CDR3 extends over 17 amino acids. Trimming pared 2 bases from V and 6 bases from J, leaving 23 bases between. CDR3 protein: CASSLYRQGPESDGYTF. The CDR3 DNA sequence: TGCGCCAGCAGCTTATACAGGCAAGGCCCGGAAAGCGATGGCTACACCTTC.

The chain uses TRBV4-1 and TRBJ2-1, with a possible D match to TRBD2 (6 bases). In germline, CDR1 is MGHRA, CDR2 YSYEKL. The CDR3 extends over 19 amino acids. The V gene lost 1 base and the J gene lost 4 bases, with 23 bases spanning the gap. Here the CDR3 reads CASSQGKILRGERYNEQFF. The CDR3 DNA follows: TGCGCCAGCAGCCAAGGGAAGATCCTTCGCGGGGAAAGATACAATGAGCAGTTCTTC.

This sequence joins TRBV5-1 and TRBJ1-3; 8 nucleotides match TRBD1. J gave up 8 bases and V 0 bases, and 4 bases lay outside the gene matches. Germline loops: CDR1 SGHRS, CDR2 YFSETQ. This CDR3 is 14 amino acids long. The CDR3 is CASSLGQGRDTIYF. The CDR3 bases are TGCGCCAGCAGCTTGGGACAGGGGAGAGACACCATATATTTT.

This rearrangement joins TRBV7-9 to TRBJ2-5; 15 bases are shared with TRBD2. Germline V lookup: CDR1 SEHNR, CDR2 FQNEAQ (reference sequence). This CDR3 is 17 amino acids long. The J segment lost 3 bases and the V segment lost 3 bases, leaving 5 bases of the junction unmatched. CDR3 nucleotides: TGTGCCAGCAGCTTCTCCGGACTAGCGGGGGGGAAAGAGACCCAGTACTTC. It translates to CASSFSGLAGGKETQYF. The whole variable domain, remainder taken from reference TRBV7-9 and TRBJ2-5, is DTGVSQNPRHKITKRGQNVTFRCDPISEHNRLYWYRQTLGQGPEFLTYFQNEAQLEKSRLLSDRFSAERPKGSFSTLEIQRTEQGDSAMYLCASSFSGLAGGKETQYFGPGTRLLVL.

The chain recombines TRBV30 with TRBJ1-2; TRBD1 might be the D (5 bases). The CDR3 totals 13 residues. Germline values: CDR1 GTSNPN, CDR2 SVGIG (reference sequence). With 1 base removed from V and 8 bases from J, the gap between germline ends came to 14 bases. The CDR3 region is CAWSAGHGRGYTF. The CDR3 DNA sequence: TGTGCCTGGAGTGCCGGACACGGCCGAGGCTACACCTTC.

This chain joins TRBV7-9 and TRBJ2-3, with D perhaps TRBD2 (5 bases). The V end was cut by 1 base, the J end by 3 bases, with 11 bases between. The CDR3 loop spans 15 amino acids. Germline lookup yields CDR1 SEHNR and CDR2 FQNEAQ (reference sequence). CDR3 region: CASSLVALATDTQYF. CDR3 coding DNA: TGTGCCAGCAGCTTAGTCGCGCTAGCAACAGATACGCAGTATTTT.

In its sample, this clone was seen many times. The rearrangement uses TRBV5-4 and TRBJ1-1; D may be TRBD1 (5 bases). The CDR3 loop spans 14 amino acids. V lost 0 bases to trimming and J lost 3 bases, with 9 bases between them. Germline loops: CDR1 SGHNT, CDR2 YYREEE (reference sequence). The CDR3 bases are TGTGCCAGCAGCTTGGCCGGCAGGGACACTGAAGCTTTCTTT. It yields the protein CASSLAGRDTEAFF.

This clone was counted once. V gene TRBV28 combines with J gene TRBJ1-5, with a tentative D call TRBD1 (6 bases). The CDR3 is made up of 16 amino acids. Deletions cut 6 bases from V and 5 bases from J, with 20 bases between. The germline V gene encodes CDR1 MDHEN and CDR2 SYDVKM. The CDR3 DNA reads as TGTGCCAGCAGCTTCCCCGGCAGGGGAAGGGATCAGCCCCAGCATTTT. Protein sequence: CASSFPGRGRDQPQHF.

The chain has TRBV18 and TRBJ2-5; D is uncertain. Germline CDR1 KGHSH, CDR2 LQKENI. This CDR3 is built from 14 residues. V lost 0 bases to trimming and J lost 5 bases, with 10 bases between them. Written as DNA, the CDR3 is TGTGCCAGCTCACCACCGATAGCTGGGGAGACCCAGTACTTC. Its translation: CASSPPIAGETQYF.